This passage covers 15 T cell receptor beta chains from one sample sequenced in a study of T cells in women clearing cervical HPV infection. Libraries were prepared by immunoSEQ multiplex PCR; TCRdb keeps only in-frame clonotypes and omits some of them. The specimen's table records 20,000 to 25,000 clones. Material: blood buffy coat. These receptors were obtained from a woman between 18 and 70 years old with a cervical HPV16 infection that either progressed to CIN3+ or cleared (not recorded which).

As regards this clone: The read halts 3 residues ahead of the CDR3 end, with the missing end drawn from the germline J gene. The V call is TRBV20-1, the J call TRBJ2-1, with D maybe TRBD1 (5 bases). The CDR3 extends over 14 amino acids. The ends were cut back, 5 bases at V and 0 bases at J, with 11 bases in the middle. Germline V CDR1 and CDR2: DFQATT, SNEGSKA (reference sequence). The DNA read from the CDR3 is TGCAGTGCTCCCCGACAGAGCTCCTACAATGAG. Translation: CSAPRQSSYNE. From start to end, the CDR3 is CSAPRQSSYNEQFF.

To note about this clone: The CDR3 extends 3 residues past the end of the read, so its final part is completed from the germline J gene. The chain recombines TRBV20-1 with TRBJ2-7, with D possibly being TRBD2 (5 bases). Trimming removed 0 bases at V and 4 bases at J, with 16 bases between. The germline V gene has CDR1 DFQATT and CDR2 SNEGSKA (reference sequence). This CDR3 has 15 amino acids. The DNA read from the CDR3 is TGCAGTGCTAGAGATCGAAGTCTAGCCGCGTACGAG. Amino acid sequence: CSARDRSLAAYE. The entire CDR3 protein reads CSARDRSLAAYEQYF.

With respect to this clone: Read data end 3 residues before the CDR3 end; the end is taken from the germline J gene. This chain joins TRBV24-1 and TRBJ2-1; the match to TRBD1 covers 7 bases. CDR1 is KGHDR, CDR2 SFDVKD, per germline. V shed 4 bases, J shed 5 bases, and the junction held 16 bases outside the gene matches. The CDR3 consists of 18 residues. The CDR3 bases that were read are TGTGCCACCAGTGAGCAAACTCGACAGGGCTACCCTAACAATGAG. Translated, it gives CATSEQTRQGYPNNE. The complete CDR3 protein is CATSEQTRQGYPNNEQFF.

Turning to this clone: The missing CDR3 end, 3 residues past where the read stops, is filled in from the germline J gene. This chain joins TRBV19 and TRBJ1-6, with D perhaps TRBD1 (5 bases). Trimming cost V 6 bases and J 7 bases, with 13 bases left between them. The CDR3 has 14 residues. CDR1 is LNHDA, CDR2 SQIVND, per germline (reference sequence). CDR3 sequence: CASRAGLWNSPLHF. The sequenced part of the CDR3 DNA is TGTGCCAGTAGGGCAGGGTTGTGGAATTCACCC.

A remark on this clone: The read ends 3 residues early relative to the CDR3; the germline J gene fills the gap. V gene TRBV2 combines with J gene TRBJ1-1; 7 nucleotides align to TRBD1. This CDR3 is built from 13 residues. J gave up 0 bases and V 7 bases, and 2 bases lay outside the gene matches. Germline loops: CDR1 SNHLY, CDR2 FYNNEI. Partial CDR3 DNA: TGTGCCAGCAAGGGACAGTTGAACACTGAA. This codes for CASKGQLNTE. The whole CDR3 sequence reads CASKGQLNTEAFF.

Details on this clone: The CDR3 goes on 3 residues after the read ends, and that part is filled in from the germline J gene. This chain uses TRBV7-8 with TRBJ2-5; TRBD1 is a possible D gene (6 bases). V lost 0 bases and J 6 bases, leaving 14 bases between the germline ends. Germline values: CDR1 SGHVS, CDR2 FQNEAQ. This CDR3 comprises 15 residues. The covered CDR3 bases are TGTGCCAGCAGCTTAGCGGGGCAGGGGATCAAGACC. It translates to CASSLAGQGIKT. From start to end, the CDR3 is CASSLAGQGIKTQYF.

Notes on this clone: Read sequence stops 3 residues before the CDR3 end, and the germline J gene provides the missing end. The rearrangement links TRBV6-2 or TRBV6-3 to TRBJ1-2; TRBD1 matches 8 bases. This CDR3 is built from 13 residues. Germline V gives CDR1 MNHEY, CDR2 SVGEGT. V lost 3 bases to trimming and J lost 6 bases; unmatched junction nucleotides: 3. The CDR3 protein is CASSYTGQDGYTF. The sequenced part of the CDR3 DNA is TGTGCCAGCAGTTATACGGGACAGGATGGC.

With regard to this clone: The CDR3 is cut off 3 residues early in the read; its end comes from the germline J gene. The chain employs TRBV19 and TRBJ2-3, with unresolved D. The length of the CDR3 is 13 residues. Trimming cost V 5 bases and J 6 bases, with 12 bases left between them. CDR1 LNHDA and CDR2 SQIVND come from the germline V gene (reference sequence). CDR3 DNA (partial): TGTGCCAGTAGTCCCTCCCTCGGGGATACG. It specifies CASSPSLGDT. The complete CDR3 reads CASSPSLGDTQYF.

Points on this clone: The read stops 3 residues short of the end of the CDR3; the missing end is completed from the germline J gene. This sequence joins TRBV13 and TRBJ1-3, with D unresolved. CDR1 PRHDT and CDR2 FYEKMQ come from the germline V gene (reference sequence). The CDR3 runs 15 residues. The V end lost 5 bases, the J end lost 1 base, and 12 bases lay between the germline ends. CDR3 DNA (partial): TGTGCCAGCAGCCTATTCGAGACATCTGGAAACACC. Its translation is CASSLFETSGNT. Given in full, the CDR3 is CASSLFETSGNTIYF.

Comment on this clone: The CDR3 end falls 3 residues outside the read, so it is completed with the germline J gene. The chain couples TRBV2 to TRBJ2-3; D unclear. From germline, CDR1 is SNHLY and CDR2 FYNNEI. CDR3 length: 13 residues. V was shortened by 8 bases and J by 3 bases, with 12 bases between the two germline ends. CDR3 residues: CASGQRLTDTQYF. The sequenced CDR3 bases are TGTGCCAGCGGTCAGAGGCTTACAGATACG.

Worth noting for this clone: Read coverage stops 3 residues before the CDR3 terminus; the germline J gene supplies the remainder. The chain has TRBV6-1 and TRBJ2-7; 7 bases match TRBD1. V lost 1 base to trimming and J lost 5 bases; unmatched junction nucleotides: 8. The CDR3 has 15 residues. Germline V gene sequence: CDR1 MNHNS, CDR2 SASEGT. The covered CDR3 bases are TGTGCCAGCAGTGAAGTGGGACAGACAACTGACGAG. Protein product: CASSEVGQTTDE. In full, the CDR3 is CASSEVGQTTDEQYF.

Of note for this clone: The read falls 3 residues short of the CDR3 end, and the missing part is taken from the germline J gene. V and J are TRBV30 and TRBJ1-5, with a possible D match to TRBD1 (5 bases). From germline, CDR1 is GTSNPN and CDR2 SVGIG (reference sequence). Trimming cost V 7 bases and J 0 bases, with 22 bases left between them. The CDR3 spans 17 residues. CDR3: CASTSRDFSHSNQPQHF. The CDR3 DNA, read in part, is TGTGCCTCGACTTCCCGGGACTTCAGCCATAGCAATCAGCCC.

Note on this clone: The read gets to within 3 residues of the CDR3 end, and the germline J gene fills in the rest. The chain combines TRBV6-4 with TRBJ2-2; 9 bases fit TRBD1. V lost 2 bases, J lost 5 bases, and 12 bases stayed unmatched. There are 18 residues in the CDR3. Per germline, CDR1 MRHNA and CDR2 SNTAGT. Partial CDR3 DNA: TGTGCCAGCAGTGACCCCGGCCTACAGGGGGCGAGGACCGGGGAG. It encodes CASSDPGLQGARTGE. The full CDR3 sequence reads CASSDPGLQGARTGELFF.

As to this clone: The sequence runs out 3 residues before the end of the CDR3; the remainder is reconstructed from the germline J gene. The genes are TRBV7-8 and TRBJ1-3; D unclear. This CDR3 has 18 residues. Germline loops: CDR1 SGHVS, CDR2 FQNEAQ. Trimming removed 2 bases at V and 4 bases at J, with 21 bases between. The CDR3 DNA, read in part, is TGTGCCAGCAGCTTATCCACCTGGTCCGGTCAAGTCGGAAACACC. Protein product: CASSLSTWSGQVGNT. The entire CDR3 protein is CASSLSTWSGQVGNTIYF. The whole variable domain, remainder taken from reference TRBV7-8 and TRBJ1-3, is GAGVSQSPRYKVAKRGQDVALRCDPISGHVSLFWYQQALGQGPEFLTYFQNEAQLDKSGLPSDRFFAERPEGSVSTLKIQRTQQEDSAVYLCASSLSTWSGQVGNTIYFGEGSWLTVV.

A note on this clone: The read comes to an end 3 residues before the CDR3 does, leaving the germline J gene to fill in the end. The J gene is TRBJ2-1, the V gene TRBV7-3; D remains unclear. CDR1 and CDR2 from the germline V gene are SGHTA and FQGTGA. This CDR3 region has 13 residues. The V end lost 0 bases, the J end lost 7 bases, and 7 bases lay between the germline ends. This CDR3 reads CASSLTLGNEQFF. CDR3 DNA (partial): TGTGCCAGCAGCTTAACGTTAGGGAATGAG. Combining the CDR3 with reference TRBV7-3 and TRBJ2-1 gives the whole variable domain GAGVSQTPSNKVTEKGKYVELRCDPISGHTALYWYRQSLGQGPEFLIYFQGTGAADDSGLPNDRFFAVRPEGSVSTLKIQRTERGDSAVYLCASSLTLGNEQFFGPGTRLTVL.